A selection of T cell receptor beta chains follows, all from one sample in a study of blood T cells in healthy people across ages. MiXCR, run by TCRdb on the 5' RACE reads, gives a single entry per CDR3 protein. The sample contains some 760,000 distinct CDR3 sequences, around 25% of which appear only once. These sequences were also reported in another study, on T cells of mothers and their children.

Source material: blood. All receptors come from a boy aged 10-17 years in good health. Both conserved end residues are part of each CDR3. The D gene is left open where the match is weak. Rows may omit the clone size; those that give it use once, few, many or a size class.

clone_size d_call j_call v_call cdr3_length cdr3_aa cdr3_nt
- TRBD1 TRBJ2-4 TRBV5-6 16 CASSPRDRAAKNIQYF TGTGCCAGCAGCCCCCGGGACAGGGCGGCCAAAAACATTCAGTACTTC
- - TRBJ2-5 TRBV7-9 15 CASSAARALVAEQYF TGTGCCAGCAGCGCCGCCAGGGCCCTGGTTGCAGAGCAGTACTTC
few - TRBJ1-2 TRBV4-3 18 CASSQDRNPAATNYGYTF TGCGCCAGCAGCCAAGATCGAAATCCGGCAGCGACTAACTATGGCTACACCTTC
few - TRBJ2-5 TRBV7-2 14 CASSPFYGRETQYF TGTGCCAGCAGCCCGTTCTATGGCAGAGAGACCCAGTACTTC
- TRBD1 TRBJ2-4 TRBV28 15 CASSYLQGAENIQYF TGTGCCAGCAGTTACCTACAGGGGGCGGAAAACATTCAGTACTTC
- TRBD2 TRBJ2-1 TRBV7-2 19 CASSLRLAGLGISYNEQFF TGTGCCAGCAGCTTAAGACTAGCGGGGTTGGGTATATCCTACAATGAGCAGTTCTTC
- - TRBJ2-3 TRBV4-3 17 CASSQDRRGTLTDTQYF TGCGCCAGCAGCCAAGATCGCCGTGGGACGCTCACAGATACGCAGTATTTT
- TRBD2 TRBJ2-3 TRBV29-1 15 CSAALIAGRADTQYF TGCAGCGCCGCTTTAATAGCGGGGAGGGCAGATACGCAGTATTTT
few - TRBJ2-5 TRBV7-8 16 CASSLAGRLPVETQYF TGTGCCAGCAGCTTAGCGGGTCGGCTCCCGGTCGAGACCCAGTACTTC
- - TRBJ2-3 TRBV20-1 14 CSARRDLSTDTQYF TGCAGTGCTAGGAGGGACCTAAGCACAGATACGCAGTATTTT
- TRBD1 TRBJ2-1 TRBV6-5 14 CASSMMQGADEQFF TGTGCCAGCAGTATGATGCAGGGGGCGGATGAGCAGTTCTTC
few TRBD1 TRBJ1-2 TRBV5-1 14 CASSLEGDRDGYTF TGCGCCAGCAGCTTGGAAGGGGACAGGGATGGCTACACCTTC
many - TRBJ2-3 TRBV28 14 CASSLRQGTDTQYF TGTGCCAGCAGTTTAAGACAGGGCACAGATACGCAGTATTTT